This paragraph reports one TCR beta chain. What this receptor recognizes is not known. Qualities for individual bases were not recorded, and no much larger clone is one base off. This sample was taken from a study of response to subunit inactivated influenza vaccine listed by TCRdb under 2018. With respect to the entire study: Deep quantitative profiling of the T cell receptor repertoire was used in the study to follow responses to a trivalent subunit inactivated influenza vaccine. What the study reported, not specific to this receptor: According to the authors, only a limited number of new T cells may be recruited by each seasonal influenza vaccination.

The library was produced with RT-PCR. TCRdb shows the sequencer as Illumina HiSeq 2500. TCRdb reprocessing: public reads trimmed at Q25 with fastp, clones called with MiXCR, in-frame beta chains kept. Identical CDR3 protein sequences are pooled into one entry, listed with their most common genes and DNA. This sample is represented by 800,000 or so distinct CDR3 sequences; over 20% of them were singletons. The ten largest account for roughly a tenth of the sample. Specimen: PBMCs from blood, collected roughly 5 days after vaccination. The receptor comes from a man in his fifties who received an inactivated influenza vaccine. Donor details come from another sample of the same person, matched by shared clones.

This receptor carries the CDR3 CSARDSGRAAEQYF. The sequence in DNA is TGCAGTGCTAGAGATAGCGGGAGGGCCGCCGAGCAGTACTTC. The rearranged segments are TRBV20-1 and TRBJ2-7, and 11 junction bases match TRBD2. CDR1 DFQATT and CDR2 SNEGSKA were looked up in the germline V gene (reference sequence). Relative to germline, V is missing 0 bases and J is missing 6 bases, with 4 bases of the junction outside any gene match. The CDR3, cysteine through phenylalanine, is 14 amino acids long. Just the 42-base CDR3 DNA is kept, in frame starting at base 1.